This T cell receptor (beta chain) was captured by sequencing in a study of OX40 agonist ivuxolimab in advanced cancers. Study-level information: Ivuxolimab, an agonistic anti-OX40 (CD134) antibody, was given to patients.

Whole-study results and caveats: Average numbers of expanded clones were greater in CD8+ T cells than in CD4+. Researchers did not determine the expanded peripheral T cells' antigen specificity.

About this clone itself: Its target is not known.

Trimming removed 0 bases from V and 2 bases from J; junction bases left unmatched: 5. Germline V lookup: CDR1 SEHNR, CDR2 FQNEAQ (reference sequence). The CDR3 extends over 16 amino acids. Method: immunoSEQ multiplex PCR; TCRdb's copy keeps in-frame clones and lacks some. The sample contains about 86,000 clones, about 90% of which appear only once. This chain connects TRBV7-9 to TRBJ1-2; TRBD1 matches at 8 bases. The sequencing used CD4+ or CD8+ T cells sorted from blood, collected in a trial of the OX40 agonist ivuxolimab. This sequence originates from an adult with an advanced solid tumor such as melanoma, head and neck, liver or kidney cancer. This chain's CDR3 is CASSLAGRGPNYGYTF. The CDR3 bases are TGTGCCAGCAGCTTAGCGGGCAGGGGGCCCAACTATGGCTACACCTTC.